This TCR beta chain stems from a study of early T cells in non-severe SARS-CoV-2 infection. Study-wide context: The chains were unpaired, and the sequenced material was bulk RNA from unsorted whole blood.

Germline V gene data show CDR1 as MDHEN and CDR2 as SYDVKM. V dropped 10 bases and J dropped 4 bases, with 11 bases sitting between them. The CDR3 runs to 12 residues. Study-level results: VDJdb matching favored anti-spike CD8 responses, missing private and CD4 specificities.

For this clonotype: What it binds is unknown.

Individual cDNA molecules carried attached unique molecular identifiers. TCRdb re-derived calls from the 5' RACE reads in MiXCR, one entry per CDR3 protein. The sample has tens of thousands of distinct CDR3 sequences, more than 9% seen once. Material: whole blood. The J gene is TRBJ2-1, the V gene TRBV28, with D tentatively TRBD1 (6 bases). The TCR was taken from an adult who was a healthcare worker with PCR-confirmed SARS-CoV-2 infection or an uninfected control (not recorded which). CDR3 sequence reads: CAIQQGYNEQFF. The CDR3 DNA reads TGTGCCATCCAACAGGGATACAATGAGCAGTTCTTC.